A single sample gave rise to the 20 T cell receptor beta chains below, sequenced in a study of blood T cell repertoires in COVID-19. The data were produced by immunoSEQ multiplex PCR, yet TCRdb's version contains in-frame clones alone and is incomplete. Here the sample spans around 140,000 clones, 80% being singletons. Sequenced input: peripheral blood. The receptors here all came from a man in his 70s who had recovered from COVID-19.

This clone was detected once. This chain connects TRBV5-1 to TRBJ2-1; 11 nucleotides line up with TRBD2. The CDR3 consists of 17 residues. Trimming at V came to 2 bases and at J to 3 bases, leaving 7 bases not matched to a gene. Germline loops: CDR1 SGHRS, CDR2 YFSETQ. The CDR3 is CASSFQRTSGRYNEQFF. The CDR3 DNA sequence: TGCGCCAGCAGCTTTCAGAGGACTAGCGGGCGCTACAATGAGCAGTTCTTC.

This CDR3 is CASRGSEQFF. The DNA of the CDR3 is TGTGCCAGCAGGGGCAGTGAGCAGTTCTTC. This chain uses TRBV12-3 or TRBV12-4 with TRBJ2-1; D is uncertain. The CDR3 is made up of 10 amino acids. Trimming stripped 6 bases from V and 9 bases from J, with 6 bases between.

This chain connects TRBV2 to TRBJ2-3; D is uncertain. V was trimmed by 4 bases and J by 2 bases, leaving 4 bases between them. The CDR3 has 12 amino acids. CDR1 SNHLY and CDR2 FYNNEI come from the germline V gene. CDR3 amino acids: CASSASTDTQYF. In DNA, the CDR3 is TGTGCCAGCAGTGCCTCCACAGATACGCAGTATTTT.

The chain recombines TRBV19 with TRBJ2-5, with 13 bases matching TRBD2. Trimming removed 7 bases from V and 5 bases from J; junction bases left unmatched: 10. The CDR3 spans 16 residues. Looked up from germline, CDR1 is LNHDA and CDR2 is SQIVND (reference sequence). CDR3 in amino acids: CASTVGLAGVGETQYF. CDR3 nucleotides: TGTGCCAGTACAGTAGGACTAGCGGGAGTTGGGGAGACCCAGTACTTC.

The chain employs TRBV5-8 and TRBJ1-2, with a possible D match to TRBD1 (5 bases). V was pared by 4 bases and J by 4 bases, with 20 bases between. Germline CDR1 SGHTS, CDR2 YDEGEE. CDR3 length: 16 amino acids. CDR3 DNA: TGTGCCAGCAGCGGGGGGAGAAGGTCAACTTTCTATGGCTACACCTTC. Amino acid sequence: CASSGGRRSTFYGYTF.

This chain joins TRBV2 and TRBJ2-7, with 10 bases that match TRBD1. The germline CDR1 and CDR2 sequences are SNHLY and FYNNEI. The V gene end was trimmed by 6 bases and the J gene end by 3 bases; junction bases not matched to a gene: 5. CDR3 length: 14 residues. The CDR3 DNA sequence: TGTGCCAGCAGGCCGGGACAGGGGAGCTACGAGCAGTACTTC. Translated: CASRPGQGSYEQYF.

V is TRBV10-3 and J is TRBJ2-1, with no clear D. This CDR3 contains 12 residues. Germline V gene data show CDR1 as ENHRY and CDR2 as SYGVKD. Trimming cost V 3 bases and J 10 bases, with 10 bases left between them. CDR3 protein: CAISDQRGEQFF. Written as DNA, the CDR3 is TGTGCCATCAGTGACCAGCGCGGCGAGCAGTTCTTC.

The V call is TRBV2, the J call TRBJ2-3; D is possibly TRBD2 (7 bases). This CDR3 has 14 amino acids. The V end lost 2 bases, the J end lost 7 bases, and 13 bases lay between the germline ends. Germline values: CDR1 SNHLY, CDR2 FYNNEI. CDR3 residues: CASSESGGKNTQYF. CDR3 coding DNA: TGTGCCAGCAGTGAATCGGGGGGCAAAAATACGCAGTATTTT.

The gene calls are TRBV5-1 and TRBJ1-4; D is uncertain. V lost 2 bases, J lost 5 bases, and 7 bases lay in between. The CDR3 covers 13 residues. Germline assignment: CDR1 SGHRS and CDR2 YFSETQ. The CDR3 sequence: CASSFGGNEKLFF. The CDR3, as DNA: TGCGCCAGCAGCTTTGGCGGGAATGAAAAACTGTTTTTT.

V is TRBV2 and J is TRBJ1-6; 7 bases align to TRBD1. Germline CDR1 is SNHLY and CDR2 is FYNNEI. The CDR3 has 15 amino acids. V lost 5 bases and J lost 7; bases outside the gene matches: 8. The CDR3 region is CASSYRDSPNSPLHF. CDR3 DNA sequence: TGTGCCAGCAGTTACCGGGACAGTCCCAATTCACCCCTCCACTTT.

To note about this clone: This may come from a read error, since a much larger clone is one base off. Other DNA sequences in the sample encode the same CDR3. The V gene is TRBV19, the J gene TRBJ1-2; 10 nucleotides agree with TRBD1. CDR3 length: 14 amino acids. J lost 6 bases, V lost 5 bases, and 6 bases had no gene match. CDR1 is LNHDA and CDR2 is SQIVND in the germline V gene (reference sequence). CDR3 protein: CASSSRTGGHGYTF. The CDR3 DNA reads TGTGCCAGTAGTTCCCGGACAGGGGGACATGGCTACACCTTC. Using reference TRBV19 and TRBJ1-2 for the parts outside the CDR3, the full variable domain is DGGITQSPKYLFRKEGQNVTLSCEQNLNHDAMYWYRQDPGQGLRLIYYSQIVNDFQKGDIAEGYSVSREKKESFPLTVTSAQKNPTAFYLCASSSRTGGHGYTFGSGTRLTVV.

The CDR3 DNA follows: TGTGCCAGTAGTATAACAGGGGTGACTAATGAAAAACTGTTTTTT. This gives the protein CASSITGVTNEKLFF. The chain recombines TRBV19 with TRBJ1-4; 7 bases fit TRBD1. CDR1 and CDR2 (germline): LNHDA, SQIVND (reference sequence). CDR3 length: 15 amino acids. The V gene end was trimmed by 2 bases and the J gene end by 2 bases; junction bases not matched to a gene: 2.

This clone was seen once. CDR3: CASYPQGRDTEAFF. The CDR3 DNA reads TGTGCTTCATACCCCCAAGGGAGGGACACTGAAGCTTTCTTT. The chain combines TRBV12-5 with TRBJ1-1; D is ambiguous. The CDR3 is made up of 14 amino acids. Germline V gene data show CDR1 as LGHNT and CDR2 as FRNRAP. The V end was cut by 11 bases, the J end by 3 bases, with 19 bases between.

This chain joins TRBV19 and TRBJ2-3; TRBD2 matches at 8 bases. The CDR3 covers 16 residues. Per the germline V gene, CDR1 is LNHDA and CDR2 is SQIVND (reference sequence). J lost 6 bases, V lost 4 bases, and 12 bases had no gene match. The CDR3 loop reads CASSNGGAGDRDTQYF. In nucleotides, the CDR3 is TGTGCCAGTAGTAACGGAGGAGCGGGAGATCGGGATACGCAGTATTTT.

The gene calls are TRBV5-1 and TRBJ1-2; D not certain. CDR1 is SGHRS and CDR2 is YFSETQ in the germline V gene. With 2 bases removed from V and 8 bases from J, the gap between germline ends came to 13 bases. The CDR3 totals 13 residues. CDR3 sequence (DNA): TGCGCCAGCAGCTTTTTTAGTCGAGAGGGCTACACCTTC. Its protein is CASSFFSREGYTF.

J is TRBJ2-7 and V is TRBV2; possible D gene TRBD1, 7 bases. V shed 4 bases and J shed 5 bases, with 18 bases lying between them. Germline V lookup: CDR1 SNHLY, CDR2 FYNNEI. The CDR3 contains 15 residues. The CDR3 DNA is TGTGCCAGCAGTGGTGAGGGCAGGGGGGTCCACGAGCAGTACTTC. Translated, it gives CASSGEGRGVHEQYF.

The gene calls are TRBV7-2 and TRBJ2-2, with 10 bases identical to TRBD2. Germline V CDR1 and CDR2: SGHTA, FQGNSA. CDR3 length equals 15 residues. V lost 3 bases and J lost 7; bases outside the gene matches: 5. The CDR3 bases are TGTGCCAGCAGCTTCCAAACTAGCGGGATCGGGGAGCTGTTTTTT. Its protein is CASSFQTSGIGELFF.

This clone was seen only a few times. This sequence joins TRBV11-2 and TRBJ1-6; 8 positions match TRBD1. Germline V gene sequence: CDR1 SGHAT, CDR2 FQNNGV. This CDR3 has 15 residues. The V and J ends lost 4 bases and 9 bases, in that order; junction bases with no gene match: 8. CDR3 sequence: CASSSRGQGGSPLHF. DNA of the CDR3: TGTGCCAGCAGCTCGCGAGGACAGGGTGGTTCACCCCTCCACTTT.

V usage is TRBV7-9 and J usage is TRBJ2-3, with 8 bases fitting TRBD1. Germline V gene lookup returns CDR1 SEHNR and CDR2 FQNEAQ (reference sequence). CDR3 length equals 13 residues. After removal of 6 bases from V and 6 bases from J, the junction contained 5 bases not matched to a gene. CDR3 in amino acids: CASSETGEDTQYF. The DNA of the CDR3 is TGTGCCAGCAGTGAGACAGGGGAGGATACGCAGTATTTT.

This chain connects TRBV6-2 or TRBV6-3 to TRBJ1-6, with 7 nucleotides matching TRBD1. The germline V gene has CDR1 MNHEY and CDR2 SVGEGT. Losses at the gene ends were 6 bases for V and 7 bases for J; bases not matched to a gene: 12. The CDR3 length is 16 residues. The CDR3 DNA sequence: TGTGCCAGCAGCCCCGACCTAGGGGGCAGGAATTCACCCCTCCACTTT. Its translation is CASSPDLGGRNSPLHF.